This T cell receptor (beta chain) was captured in a study of T-cell memory formation after mild COVID-19. Study in general: The two donors had largely donor-specific TCR clusters.

Constant-segment-primed 5'RACE gave TCR alpha and TCR beta cDNA libraries with sample barcodes and UMIs. TCRdb re-derived calls from the 5' RACE reads in MiXCR, one entry per CDR3 protein. The data contain around 200,000 distinct CDR3 sequences, approximately 17% of them singletons. This clonotype was seen only a few times. Its target is unknown. General study points: There was a balanced CD4/CD8 profile in clones contracting day 15 to 85, and later expanders leaned CD4+. Researchers report contracting CD4+ clones mostly in CM and EM, with CD8+ clones in EMRA.

This receptor was taken from a man aged 18 to 30 who had mild COVID-19 (a few samples of this study predate the infection). Cell type and time point are not known. Sequencing input: PBMCs or a T cell subset sorted from them (not recorded which).

The CDR3 bases are TGTGCCAGCAGTGATGTGGGTGCAGAGACCCAGTACTTC. It yields the protein CASSDVGAETQYF. The V and J genes are TRBV2 and TRBJ2-5, with D unresolved. Germline values: CDR1 SNHLY, CDR2 FYNNEI. V lost 3 bases and J 4 bases, leaving 9 bases between the germline ends. The CDR3 is 13 amino acids.